This T cell receptor (beta chain) was identified in a study of CD8 T cells in ankylosing spondylitis. Trimming at V came to 2 bases and at J to 5 bases, leaving 4 bases not matched to a gene. In germline, CDR1 is MDHEN, CDR2 SYDVKM. The CDR3 contains 15 residues. This clonotype was seen more than once but under ten times. As yet, its antigen is unknown. Whole-study results and caveats: A TCR beta motif made of fewer than ten highly homologous variants seemed typical of ankylosing spondylitis blood.

Libraries for TCR beta were made by quantitative 5'-RACE with molecular barcodes. Using its own MiXCR run on the 5' RACE reads, TCRdb lists one record per CDR3 protein. There are 250,000 to 300,000 distinct CDR3 sequences in the sample; around 19% occur only once, and about 8% lies in the top ten. This receptor was obtained from a male donor with ankylosing spondylitis or in good health (not recorded which). The chain links TRBV28 to TRBJ2-1; 9 bases fit TRBD1. The sample comprised blood, either unsorted or a sorted T cell fraction (not recorded which). The DNA for the CDR3 is TGTGCCAGCAGTTTAGGGACAGGGTTCGACAATGAGCAGTTCTTC. Translated: CASSLGTGFDNEQFF.